These T cell receptor beta chains were read from a single sample in a study of blood T cell repertoires in COVID-19. This table comes from immunoSEQ multiplex PCR, and its TCRdb copy is limited to in-frame clones, with some not included. The sample holds about 250,000 clones, about nine tenths seen once. Sequenced input: PBMCs or T cells enriched from blood (not recorded which). These receptors came from a middle-aged man who had recovered from COVID-19. Both conserved end residues are part of each CDR3. D genes are given only for firm matches. Rows may omit the clone size; those that give it use once, few, many or a size class.

d_gene	abundance	v_gene	j_gene	CDR3aa	CDR3nt
TRBD1	NA	TRBV5-5	TRBJ2-5	CASSLGGQRRETQYF	TGTGCCAGCAGCTTGGGGGGACAGAGAAGAGAGACCCAGTACTTC
NA	NA	TRBV6-2/TRBV6-3	TRBJ1-5	CASSRRGDGGTQPQHF	TGTGCCAGCAGCCGGCGGGGGGACGGCGGGACCCAGCCCCAGCATTTT
NA	NA	TRBV6-9	TRBJ1-4	CASSFGARRLPEKLFF	TGTGCCAGCAGTTTCGGTGCCCGCAGGCTTCCTGAAAAACTGTTTTTT
NA	NA	TRBV29-1	TRBJ2-7	CSVTSQRLEQYF	TGCAGCGTTACGTCGCAGCGTTTAGAGCAGTACTTC
TRBD2	NA	TRBV10-3	TRBJ2-7	CAISLTSGSLYYEQYF	TGTGCCATCAGCCTAACTAGCGGGTCCCTCTACTACGAGCAGTACTTC
NA	NA	TRBV19	TRBJ1-2	CASSTRGTTTNYGYTF	TGTGCCAGTAGTACTAGGGGGACAACTACCAACTATGGCTACACCTTC
NA	NA	TRBV5-1	TRBJ2-7	CASSEAGATYEQYF	TGCGCCAGCAGCGAGGCAGGGGCCACCTACGAGCAGTACTTC
NA	NA	TRBV11-1	TRBJ1-2	CASSWTDSNYGYTF	TGTGCCAGCAGTTGGACAGATTCTAACTATGGCTACACCTTC
TRBD2	NA	TRBV9	TRBJ2-1	CASSGRSGRANEQFF	TGTGCCAGCAGCGGCCGTAGCGGGAGGGCCAATGAGCAGTTCTTC
TRBD2	NA	TRBV5-1	TRBJ2-5	CASKGTSGQETQYF	TGCGCCAGCAAAGGGACTAGCGGACAAGAGACCCAGTACTTC
TRBD2	NA	TRBV30	TRBJ2-7	CAWVSSGLYEQYF	TGTGCCTGGGTATCTAGCGGACTCTACGAGCAGTACTTC
NA	NA	TRBV27	TRBJ2-3	CASSYSFSDTQYF	TGTGCCAGCAGTTATAGCTTTTCAGATACGCAGTATTTT
TRBD1	NA	TRBV5-1	TRBJ1-1	CASSLTGDTEAFF	TGCGCCAGCAGCTTAACAGGGGACACTGAAGCTTTCTTT
NA	NA	TRBV10-3	TRBJ1-1	CATVEGGGTEAFF	TGTGCCACCGTCGAGGGGGGGGGCACTGAAGCTTTCTTT
NA	NA	TRBV19	TRBJ2-4	CASSILTGTLAKNIQYF	TGTGCCAGTAGTATCCTGACAGGAACTCTAGCCAAAAACATTCAGTACTTC
TRBD1	few	TRBV4-3	TRBJ1-4	CASSQDHTGGNEKLFF	TGCGCCAGCAGCCAAGATCACACAGGGGGGAATGAAAAACTGTTTTTT
TRBD1	NA	TRBV7-8	TRBJ2-7	CASSRDGTASYEQYF	TGTGCCAGCAGCCGAGATGGGACAGCCTCCTACGAGCAGTACTTC
NA	once	TRBV4-3	TRBJ1-2	CASSQDLQGFVGYGYTF	TGCGCCAGCAGCCAAGATCTCCAGGGATTCGTTGGCTATGGCTACACCTTC
NA	NA	TRBV28	TRBJ1-5	CASRGNRELDQPQHF	TGTGCCAGCAGGGGAAACAGGGAGTTGGATCAGCCCCAGCATTTT
TRBD2	NA	TRBV7-2	TRBJ2-3	CASSLGGGAPDTQYF	TGTGCCAGCAGCTTAGGCGGGGGGGCCCCAGATACGCAGTATTTT
TRBD2	NA	TRBV6-5	TRBJ2-1	CASSSGTRLLWEQFF	TGTGCCAGCAGTAGCGGGACTAGGCTACTATGGGAGCAGTTCTTC
TRBD1	NA	TRBV7-8	TRBJ1-2	CASSLGQGTYGYTF	TGTGCCAGCAGCTTAGGACAGGGTACCTATGGCTACACCTTC
NA	NA	TRBV7-9	TRBJ2-1	CASSLGAVSHEQFF	TGTGCCAGCAGCTTAGGTGCGGTGAGCCATGAGCAGTTCTTC
TRBD2	NA	TRBV7-9	TRBJ2-1	CASSPGPAGLANREFF	TGTGCCAGCAGCCCAGGACCAGCGGGACTAGCGAACAGGGAGTTCTTC
NA	NA	TRBV3-1/TRBV3-2	TRBJ1-6	CASSQGTDNSPLHF	TGTGCCAGCAGCCAAGGGACAGATAATTCACCCCTCCACTTT
TRBD1	NA	TRBV10-3	TRBJ2-2	CAISTTSGTGIAGELFF	TGTGCCATCAGTACGACCTCCGGGACAGGGATAGCCGGGGAGCTGTTTTTT
NA	NA	TRBV19	TRBJ1-2	CASSRGVYGYTF	TGTGCCAGTAGTAGGGGAGTCTATGGCTACACCTTC
NA	NA	TRBV30	TRBJ2-2	CAWSWQGRAGELFF	TGTGCCTGGAGTTGGCAGGGAAGGGCCGGGGAGCTGTTTTTT
TRBD2	NA	TRBV28	TRBJ2-1	CASSPPTSGGYNEQFF	TGTGCCAGCAGCCCTCCGACTAGCGGGGGTTACAATGAGCAGTTCTTC
TRBD1	NA	TRBV18	TRBJ1-1	CASSPATGGIEAFF	TGTGCCAGCTCACCCGCTACAGGGGGCATTGAAGCTTTCTTT
NA	NA	TRBV9	TRBJ2-3	CASSVYRETQYF	TGTGCCAGCAGCGTGTACCGGGAAACGCAGTATTTT
TRBD1	NA	TRBV11-2	TRBJ1-4	CASSLEGGEDEKLFF	TGTGCCAGCAGCTTAGAAGGGGGCGAAGATGAAAAACTGTTTTTT
TRBD2	few	TRBV2	TRBJ2-7	CASSDTVPLAGGSYEQYF	TGTGCCAGCAGCGACACCGTCCCACTAGCGGGGGGTTCCTACGAGCAGTACTTC
NA	few	TRBV6-1	TRBJ1-5	CASSERNQPQHF	TGTGCCAGCAGTGAACGGAATCAGCCCCAGCATTTT
NA	NA	TRBV4-2	TRBJ2-2	CASSQGAGLNLANTGELFF	TGTGCCAGCAGCCAAGGGGCGGGGTTAAATCTCGCGAACACCGGGGAGCTGTTTTTT
TRBD1	NA	TRBV5-1	TRBJ2-1	CASIPGGTGWNEQFF	TGCGCCAGCATCCCCGGTGGGACAGGGTGGAATGAGCAGTTCTTC
NA	NA	TRBV5-6	TRBJ2-1	CASSDDSVNEQFF	TGTGCCAGCAGCGATGATAGTGTCAACGAGCAGTTCTTC
NA	few	TRBV2	TRBJ1-5	CASREAPVGQPQHF	TGTGCCAGCAGGGAGGCTCCGGTGGGTCAGCCCCAGCATTTT
NA	NA	TRBV28	TRBJ2-3	CASSYGGSSDTQYF	TGTGCCAGCAGCTATGGAGGGTCGTCGGATACGCAGTATTTT
NA	NA	TRBV9	TRBJ1-2	CASSVGGGWDTYSYGYTF	TGTGCCAGCAGCGTAGGGGGCGGGTGGGACACCTACTCCTATGGCTACACCTTC
NA	NA	TRBV28	TRBJ2-5	CASSLTGAYQETQYF	TGTGCCAGCAGCTTAACAGGTGCCTACCAAGAGACCCAGTACTTC